This TCR beta chain was recorded in a study of T cell responses to AZD1222 COVID-19 vaccine. As concerns this clone: What it binds is not known.

Points from the study as a whole: Among the donors, most were white British and more were female, and clonal diversity was possibly underestimated. A reported finding is that nearly half of spike-specific TCRs target unmutated variant regions. It was only after the peak T cell response that any repertoires were sampled.

Generated by immunoSEQ multiplex PCR, the TCRdb table keeps only in-frame clones and is missing some. This table has more than 110,000 clones, approximately 92% appearing once. This CDR3 region has 15 residues. The V gene's germline CDR1 is KGHSH and CDR2 LQKENI. With 3 bases clipped from V and 4 bases from J, the junction kept 7 bases outside the gene matches. This clonotype was sampled from an adult in good health. The source material was peripheral blood, sampled on day 0 of AZD1222 vaccination. The rearrangement joins TRBV18 to TRBJ1-2, with TRBD1 matching 8 bases. CDR3 sequence reads: CASSPSIGTGYGYTF. The CDR3 DNA reads TGTGCCAGCTCACCTAGTATCGGGACAGGCTATGGCTACACCTTC.